The rows below give T cell receptor beta chains drawn from one sample of a study of cytotoxic CD8 clonotypes in ibrutinib-treated CLL. Generated by immunoSEQ multiplex PCR, the TCRdb table keeps only in-frame clones and is missing some. The table shows under 150,000 clones, with around 93% occurring only once. Source: PBMCs, taken after 12 months of ibrutinib treatment. The receptors stem from a human donor with chronic lymphocytic leukemia. CDR3s include the opening cysteine and the closing phenylalanine or tryptophan. D genes are given only for firm matches. For some rows the clone size is stated as once, few or many, or as a class when expanded; others skip it.

V	J	D	size	CDR3	DNA
TRBV7-3	TRBJ2-7	TRBD2	-	CASSATPLDRGDEQYF	TGTGCCAGCAGCGCAACCCCCCTCGATCGGGGGGACGAGCAGTACTTC
TRBV7-9	TRBJ2-5	-	-	CASSTPRAPTETQYF	TGTGCCAGCAGCACCCCCCGAGCTCCCACGGAGACCCAGTACTTC
TRBV10-1	TRBJ1-4	-	-	CASSEGRFQELFF	TGCGCCAGCAGTGAAGGCCGCTTCCAGGAACTGTTTTTT
TRBV10-1	TRBJ2-7	TRBD2	-	CASSATGRPYEQYF	TGCGCCAGCAGCGCGACCGGGAGGCCCTACGAGCAGTACTTC
TRBV28	TRBJ2-3	TRBD2	-	CASRAGGPRPTQYF	TGTGCCAGCAGGGCGGGAGGCCCCCGCCCTACGCAGTATTTT
TRBV6-1	TRBJ2-7	TRBD2	-	CASSDQASGRGSLHEQYF	TGTGCCAGCAGTGACCAGGCTAGCGGGAGAGGTTCCCTCCACGAGCAGTACTTC
TRBV7-3	TRBJ2-5	-	many	CASSVGATSLVQETQYF	TGTGCCAGCAGCGTAGGGGCGACTTCGCTAGTCCAAGAGACCCAGTACTTC
TRBV2	TRBJ1-4	TRBD1	-	CASRDRGNEKLFF	TGTGCCAGCAGGGACAGGGGTAATGAAAAACTGTTTTTT
TRBV5-4	TRBJ2-3	TRBD2	-	CATDRGGRSTDTQYF	TGTGCCACCGATCGGGGGGGTCGTAGCACAGATACGCAGTATTTT
TRBV27	TRBJ2-2	-	few	CASSLSYALGATTGELFF	TGTGCCAGCAGTTTATCTTATGCGTTAGGGGCTACCACAGGGGAGCTGTTTTTT
TRBV29-1	TRBJ2-1	-	-	CSVEEGWGLQFF	TGCAGCGTTGAAGAGGGTTGGGGGTTGCAGTTCTTC
TRBV12-1	TRBJ2-2	-	-	CASSFAKLRWSTGELFF	TGTGCCAGCAGCTTTGCCAAACTCAGATGGAGCACCGGGGAGCTGTTTTTT
TRBV19	TRBJ2-7	-	-	CASSMSAEDYEQYF	TGTGCCAGTAGTATGTCTGCAGAGGACTACGAGCAGTACTTC
TRBV29-1	TRBJ1-1	TRBD1	-	CSAATGTDTEAFF	TGCAGCGCAGCCACCGGGACAGACACTGAAGCTTTCTTT
TRBV6-5	TRBJ2-5	TRBD2	-	CASRRLAEETQYF	TGTGCCAGCAGGCGACTAGCGGAAGAGACCCAGTACTTC